This T cell receptor (beta chain) appears in the sequencing data of a study of regulatory T cells in long-lasting Graves disease. The TCR beta library used iRepertoire HTBI primers with Arm-PCR amplification of CDR3. From the multiplex PCR reads, TCRdb called clonotypes with MiXCR, one entry per CDR3 protein. The profile shows some 250,000 distinct CDR3 sequences, 20% to 25% of them singletons. Time point given: newly diagnosed GD, antithyroid drugs for less than 3 months. RNA from PBMCs was the source of the TCR library. The germline V and J ends were trimmed by 6 bases and 4 bases, with 13 bases remaining between them. The CDR3 runs 12 residues. CDR1 DFQATT and CDR2 SNEGSKA come from the germline V gene (reference sequence). About this clonotype: A read error may explain this, as a much larger clone is one base away.

The clonotype was recovered from a female donor with Graves disease. The material was peripheral blood mononuclear cells (PBMCs), obtained at new diagnosis, from a patient treated with antithyroid drugs. This chain joins TRBV20-1 and TRBJ2-7; D might be TRBD1 (6 bases). The CDR3 coding sequence is TGCAGTGCCCGACAGGAGGCTTACGAGCAGTACTTC. Protein sequence: CSARQEAYEQYF.